One sample yielded the 21 T cell receptor beta chains listed below, sequenced in a study of blood T cell repertoires in COVID-19. The data were produced by immunoSEQ multiplex PCR, yet TCRdb's version contains in-frame clones alone and is incomplete. The sample yields a few hundred thousand clones, approximately 90% seen once. The sequencing input was peripheral blood. These receptors came from a woman in her sixties with acute or convalescent COVID-19.

The genes are TRBV30 and TRBJ1-1; no definite D call. This CDR3 is built from 13 residues. Trimming took 0 bases from V and 5 from J, leaving 10 bases between them. Germline lookup yields CDR1 GTSNPN and CDR2 SVGIG (reference sequence). CDR3 amino acids: CAWSVQSGTEAFF. DNA for the CDR3: TGTGCCTGGAGTGTACAGTCGGGGACTGAAGCTTTCTTT.

This clone was recorded once. The chain uses TRBV4-2 and TRBJ2-3, with 8 positions matching TRBD2. The trim removed 2 bases at V and 0 bases at J, leaving 4 bases unmatched. CDR3 length: 16 amino acids. CDR1 LGHNA and CDR2 YNFKEQ come from the germline V gene. CDR3 bases: TGTGCCAGCAGCCAACTAGCGGGCGCAAGCACAGATACGCAGTATTTT. Residues: CASSQLAGASTDTQYF.

The gene calls are TRBV28 and TRBJ1-4; TRBD1 agrees at 10 bases. CDR1 is MDHEN, CDR2 SYDVKM, per germline. The J segment lost 5 bases and the V segment lost 10 bases, leaving 4 bases of the junction unmatched. This CDR3 contains 13 residues. The CDR3 here is CATRGQGNEKLFF. The CDR3 DNA follows: TGTGCCACCCGGGGACAGGGGAATGAAAAACTGTTTTTT.

V is TRBV6-1 and J is TRBJ1-5, with a tentative D call TRBD1 (5 bases). V gave up 2 bases and J gave up 5 bases, with 10 bases separating them. Germline-derived CDR1 and CDR2 are MNHNS and SASEGT. This CDR3 is 14 amino acids long. The CDR3 reads CASSERGGYQPQHF. The CDR3 bases are TGTGCCAGCAGTGAAAGGGGTGGGTATCAGCCCCAGCATTTT.

The chain is built from TRBV18 and TRBJ2-3, with 8 bases identical to TRBD1. J lost 0 bases, V lost 4 bases, and 9 bases had no gene match. The CDR3 contains 17 residues. CDR1 and CDR2 (germline): KGHSH, LQKENI. CDR3 DNA sequence: TGTGCCAGCTCACATACAGGGGGGAGCGCTAGCACAGATACGCAGTATTTT. It translates to CASSHTGGSASTDTQYF.

The chain combines TRBV27 with TRBJ1-5, with 7 bases aligning to TRBD1. CDR1 is MNHEY and CDR2 is SMNVEV in the germline V gene (reference sequence). CDR3 length: 16 residues. V dropped 3 bases and J dropped 0; count of bases not matched to a gene: 5. The CDR3, as DNA: TGTGCCAGCAGTTTCGACAGGGAATCTAGCAATCAGCCCCAGCATTTT. Translating it yields CASSFDRESSNQPQHF.

The rearrangement links TRBV27 to TRBJ1-1; D gene ambiguous. This CDR3 region has 14 residues. Trimming left V 4 bases short and J 1 base short, with 10 bases between. Germline values: CDR1 MNHEY, CDR2 SMNVEV (reference sequence). DNA of the CDR3: TGTGCCAGCAGTTGGAGCAGCAAGAACACTGAAGCTTTCTTT. Its protein is CASSWSSKNTEAFF.

The chain has TRBV10-3 and TRBJ2-7; 10 nucleotides agree with TRBD2. The V gene's germline CDR1 is ENHRY and CDR2 SYGVKD. The V segment lost 8 bases and the J segment 4 bases; nucleotides outside the gene matches: 8. This CDR3 has 14 residues. The DNA for the CDR3 is TGTGCCATCTCTCGGACTAGCGGAGAATACGAGCAGTACTTC. Translation: CAISRTSGEYEQYF.

On this clone itself: The same CDR3 also results from other DNA sequences found in this sample. The V call is TRBV9, the J call TRBJ2-2; D is possibly TRBD1 (6 bases). Germline CDR1 SGDLS, CDR2 YYNGEE. The CDR3 runs 14 residues. Trimming took 3 bases from V and 6 from J, leaving 12 bases between them. The CDR3 sequence is CASSALQGAGELFF. The CDR3 DNA is TGTGCCAGCAGCGCGTTACAGGGAGCCGGGGAGCTGTTTTTT.

V gene TRBV29-1 combines with J gene TRBJ1-1, with a weak D call TRBD1 (5 bases). CDR3 length equals 12 residues. CDR1 and CDR2 from the germline V gene are SQVTM and ANQGSEA. The V end lost 3 bases, the J end lost 3 bases, and 8 bases lay between the germline ends. This CDR3 reads CSVDSGDTEAFF. CDR3 coding DNA: TGCAGCGTTGACTCGGGGGACACTGAAGCTTTCTTT. The full variable domain, with the rest looked up from reference TRBV29-1 and TRBJ1-1, is SAVISQKPSRDICQRGTSLTIQCQVDSQVTMMFWYRQQPGQSLTLIATANQGSEATYESGFVIDKFPISRPNLTFSTLTVSNMSPEDSSIYLCSVDSGDTEAFFGQGTRLTVV.

The chain couples TRBV12-3 or TRBV12-4 to TRBJ2-7; D is perhaps TRBD2 (5 bases). V was pared by 6 bases and J by 2 bases, with 11 bases between. This CDR3 contains 13 residues. The CDR3 coding sequence is TGTGCCAGCAGGACCGGGAACACCTACGAGCAGTACTTC. This codes for CASRTGNTYEQYF.

The V and J genes are TRBV18 and TRBJ2-3, with 7 bases lining up with TRBD2. Unmatched junction bases numbered 11, after V lost 0 bases and J lost 5 bases. There are 17 residues in the CDR3. Germline V gene sequence: CDR1 KGHSH, CDR2 LQKENI. The CDR3 is CASSPPGRGRGVDTQYF. In DNA, the CDR3 is TGTGCCAGCTCACCACCGGGGCGGGGGAGAGGAGTAGATACGCAGTATTTT.

V is TRBV5-1 and J is TRBJ2-7, with D possibly matching TRBD2 (5 bases). The CDR3 totals 16 residues. With 0 bases removed from V and 1 base from J, the gap between germline ends came to 14 bases. In germline, CDR1 is SGHRS, CDR2 YFSETQ. The CDR3 protein is CASSLGAGVASYEQYF. CDR3 DNA sequence: TGCGCCAGCAGCTTGGGGGCGGGTGTTGCTTCCTACGAGCAGTACTTC.

The chain couples TRBV6-1 to TRBJ1-5; no reliable D call. Trimming pared 2 bases from V and 4 bases from J, leaving 3 bases between. This CDR3 comprises 12 residues. Germline V gene sequence: CDR1 MNHNS, CDR2 SASEGT. The chain's CDR3 is CASSELNQPQHF. The CDR3 bases are TGTGCCAGCAGTGAACTAAATCAGCCCCAGCATTTT.

This chain uses TRBV24-1 with TRBJ2-1; tentative D call: TRBD2 (6 bases). V gave up 1 base and J gave up 12 bases, with 9 bases separating them. The CDR3 is made up of 12 amino acids. Germline CDR1 KGHDR, CDR2 SFDVKD. The CDR3 region is CATSDFAGWQFF. In DNA form, the CDR3 reads TGTGCCACCAGTGATTTTGCGGGATGGCAGTTCTTC.

The gene calls are TRBV6-5 and TRBJ1-5; no firm D call. Germline V gives CDR1 MNHEY, CDR2 SVGAGI. This CDR3 has 13 residues. The V end was cut by 10 bases, the J end by 0 bases, with 10 bases between. CDR3 coding DNA: TGTGCCATCTTGGCCAGTAGCAATCAGCCCCAGCATTTT. The encoded protein is CAILASSNQPQHF.

The CDR3 region has the DNA TGTGCCAGCAGCCTAACAGGAAATGAAAAACTGTTTTTT. Encoded protein: CASSLTGNEKLFF. The chain links TRBV3-1 (or the pseudogene TRBV3-2) to TRBJ1-4, with D maybe TRBD1 (5 bases). Trimming pared 4 bases from V and 5 bases from J, leaving 8 bases between. The CDR3 is 13 amino acids. The germline V gene has CDR1 LGHDT and CDR2 YNNKEL (reference sequence).

The rearrangement uses TRBV9 and TRBJ2-5; weak D call: TRBD1 (5 bases). Germline V gene data show CDR1 as SGDLS and CDR2 as YYNGEE. The CDR3 is 14 residues long. Trimming took off 4 bases at V and 1 base at J, with 11 bases between the two ends. CDR3 in amino acids: CASSYQGLQETQYF. The DNA for the CDR3 is TGTGCCAGCAGCTATCAGGGTCTCCAAGAGACCCAGTACTTC. The full variable domain, with the rest looked up from reference TRBV9 and TRBJ2-5, is DSGVTQTPKHLITATGQRVTLRCSPRSGDLSVYWYQQSLDQGLQFLIQYYNGEERAKGNILERFSAQQFPDLHSELNLSSLELGDSALYFCASSYQGLQETQYFGPGTRLLVL.

The CDR3 protein is CASSYSKTTGARQPQHF. CDR3 sequence (DNA): TGTGCCAGCAGTTACTCGAAAACCACAGGGGCAAGACAGCCCCAGCATTTT. The chain couples TRBV6-2 or TRBV6-3 to TRBJ1-5; 7 nucleotides align to TRBD1. The CDR3 contains 17 residues. The trim removed 0 bases at V and 7 bases at J, leaving 12 bases unmatched. Germline CDR1 is MNHEY and CDR2 is SVGEGT.

The CDR3 is CASSGQGQQLTDTQYF. The CDR3 DNA reads TGTGCCAGCAGCGGACAGGGACAGCAACTCACAGATACGCAGTATTTT. J is TRBJ2-3 and V is TRBV9; 7 nucleotides align to TRBD1. Germline CDR1 is SGDLS and CDR2 is YYNGEE. The V gene end was trimmed by 3 bases and the J gene end by 2 bases; junction bases not matched to a gene: 9. This CDR3 contains 16 residues.

In DNA form, the CDR3 reads TGCAGCGCACTAGCGGGCACCGGGGAGCTGTTTTTT. As protein: CSALAGTGELFF. The chain has TRBV29-1 and TRBJ2-2, with 9 bases that match TRBD2. Germline loops: CDR1 SQVTM, CDR2 ANQGSEA. The CDR3 has 12 amino acids. Germline trimming cut 7 bases from V and 4 bases from J; bases unmatched to any gene: 1.